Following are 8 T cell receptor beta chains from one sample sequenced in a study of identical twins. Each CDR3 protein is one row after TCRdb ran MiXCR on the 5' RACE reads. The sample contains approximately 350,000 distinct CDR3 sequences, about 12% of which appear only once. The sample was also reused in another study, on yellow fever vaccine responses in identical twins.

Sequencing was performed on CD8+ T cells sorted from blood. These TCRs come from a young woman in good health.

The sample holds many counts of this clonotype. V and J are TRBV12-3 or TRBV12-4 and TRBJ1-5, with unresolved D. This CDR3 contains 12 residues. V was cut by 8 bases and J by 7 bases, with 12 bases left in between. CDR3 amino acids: CASGELGQPQHF. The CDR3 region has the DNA TGTGCCAGCGGGGAGCTCGGGCAGCCCCAGCATTTT.

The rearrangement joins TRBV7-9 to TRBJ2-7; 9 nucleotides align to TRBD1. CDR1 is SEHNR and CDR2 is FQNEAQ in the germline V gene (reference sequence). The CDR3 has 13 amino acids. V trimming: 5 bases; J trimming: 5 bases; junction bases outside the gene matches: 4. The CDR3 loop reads CASSPDRGDEQYV. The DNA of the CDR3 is TGTGCCAGCAGCCCGGACAGGGGAGACGAGCAGTACGTC.

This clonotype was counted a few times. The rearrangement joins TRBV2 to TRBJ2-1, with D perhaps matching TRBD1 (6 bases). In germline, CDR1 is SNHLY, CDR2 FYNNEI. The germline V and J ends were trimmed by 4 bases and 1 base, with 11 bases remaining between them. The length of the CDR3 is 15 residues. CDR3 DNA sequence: TGTGCCAGCAGTGGGGACACTGCATCCTACAATGAGCAGTTCTTC. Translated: CASSGDTASYNEQFF.

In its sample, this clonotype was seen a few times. CDR3 in amino acids: CASSLMWGLNPTKETQYF. In DNA form, the CDR3 reads TGTGCCAGCAGCTTGATGTGGGGTCTAAACCCAACCAAAGAGACCCAGTACTTC. V usage is TRBV5-4 and J usage is TRBJ2-5; D not resolved. CDR3 length: 18 residues. Trimming cost V 1 base and J 3 bases, with 22 bases left between them. Looked up from germline, CDR1 is SGHNT and CDR2 is YYREEE (reference sequence).

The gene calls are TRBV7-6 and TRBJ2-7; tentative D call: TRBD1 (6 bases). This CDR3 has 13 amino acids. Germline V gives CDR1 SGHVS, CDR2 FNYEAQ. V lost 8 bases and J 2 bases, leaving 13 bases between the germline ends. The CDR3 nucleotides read TGTGCCAGCGGTCCGGGACAAACCTACGAGCAGTACTTC. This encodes CASGPGQTYEQYF.

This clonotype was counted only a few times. The DNA of the CDR3 is TGTGCCACCAGCAGAGATCTCGGGCCGACTAGCGGTTCCACAGATACGCAGTATTTT. This encodes CATSRDLGPTSGSTDTQYF. The chain employs TRBV15 and TRBJ2-3; 9 nucleotides match TRBD2. J was trimmed by 2 bases and V by 0 bases; bases with no gene match: 12. This CDR3 region has 19 residues. The germline CDR1 and CDR2 sequences are LNHNV and YYDKDF (reference sequence).

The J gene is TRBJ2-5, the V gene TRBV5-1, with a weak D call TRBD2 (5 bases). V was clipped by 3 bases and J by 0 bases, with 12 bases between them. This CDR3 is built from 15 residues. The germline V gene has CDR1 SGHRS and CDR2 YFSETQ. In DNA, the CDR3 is TGCGCCAGCAGCTGGCAGGACGGGAACCAAGAGACCCAGTACTTC. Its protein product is CASSWQDGNQETQYF.

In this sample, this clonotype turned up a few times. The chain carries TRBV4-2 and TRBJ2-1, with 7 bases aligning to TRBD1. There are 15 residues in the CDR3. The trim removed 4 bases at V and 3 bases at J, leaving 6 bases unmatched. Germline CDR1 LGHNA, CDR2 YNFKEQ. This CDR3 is CASSRGQDRYNEQFF. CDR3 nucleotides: TGTGCCAGCAGCCGAGGACAGGATCGCTACAATGAGCAGTTCTTC.